The 3 T cell receptor beta chains below were found in one sample sequenced in a study of CD8+CD57+ T cells in acquired aplastic anemia (dated by TCRdb to between 2017 and 2018). The patients picked for sequencing were ones in whom flow cytometry had shown an expansion of CD8+CD57+ cells. This sample was sequenced with an Illumina HiSeq 2000. TCR beta VDJ combination and CDR3 sequence profiling used genomic DNA as the template. The public reads were reprocessed in TCRdb via fastp at Q25 and MiXCR, keeping in-frame beta chains. Each CDR3 protein appears once, grouped with its most common genes and DNA. The sample data list some 160,000 distinct CDR3 sequences, and more than 45% of these were observed just once. The ten largest make up 2.5% to 4% of the sample. Sequencing was done on a sample of sorted CD4+, CD8+, or CD8+CD57+ T cells (not recorded which) from PBMCs. These receptors were obtained from a human donor with aplastic anemia.

In its sample, this clonotype was seen a few times. The chain couples TRBV29-1 to TRBJ2-3; D tentatively fits TRBD1 or TRBD2 (5 bases each). Trimming stripped 2 bases from V and 6 bases from J, with 18 bases between. The CDR3 has 15 residues. CDR1 is SQVTM and CDR2 is ANQGSEA in the germline V gene. As DNA, the CDR3 is TGCAGCGTTGAACGTATCGCAGGGACGGTTGATACGCAGTATTTT. Protein sequence: CSVERIAGTVDTQYF.

The rearrangement uses TRBV11-2 and TRBJ1-2, with D tentatively TRBD1 (6 bases). The CDR3 consists of 13 residues. Germline CDR1 reads SGHAT; CDR2 reads FQNNGV. The V gene lost 1 base and the J gene lost 8 bases, with 11 bases spanning the gap. The DNA for the CDR3 is TGTGCCAGCAGCTTAGGACAGGTCGAAGGCTACACCTTC. It translates to CASSLGQVEGYTF. Complete variable domain (other parts from reference TRBV11-2 and TRBJ1-2): EAGVAQSPRYKIIEKRQSVAFWCNPISGHATLYWYQQILGQGPKLLIQFQNNGVVDDSQLPKDRFSAERLKGVDSTLKIQPAKLEDSAVYLCASSLGQVEGYTFGSGTRLTVV.

In this sample, this clonotype turned up many times. V gene TRBV5-1 combines with J gene TRBJ2-1; the match to TRBD2 covers 14 bases. J was trimmed by 4 bases and V by 4 bases; bases with no gene match: 1. Per the germline V gene, CDR1 is SGHRS and CDR2 is YFSETQ. The CDR3 contains 15 residues. The CDR3: CASSGLAGGYNEQFF. The DNA of the CDR3 is TGCGCCAGCAGCGGACTAGCGGGAGGATACAATGAGCAGTTCTTC.